These T cell receptor beta chains were read from a single sample in a study of OX40 agonist ivuxolimab in advanced cancers. TCRdb's table, derived via immunoSEQ multiplex PCR, lists solely in-frame clones and lacks some. The sample gives tens of thousands of clones, 65% to 90% of which show up once; about 2% is in the top ten. The sequencing here drew on CD4+ or CD8+ T cells sorted from blood, taken in a trial of the OX40 agonist ivuxolimab. These receptor sequences come from an adult with an advanced solid tumor such as melanoma, head and neck, liver or kidney cancer. Both conserved end residues are trimmed from each CDR3.

>TRBJ1-5|TRBV6-1
ASSSGWNQPQH
>TRBJ1-3|TRBV28
ASSSTTQGLGNTIY
>TRBJ1-3|TRBV27
ASSLSVRNTIY
>TRBJ1-5|TRBV6-6
ASSYPGGQGRPQH
>TRBJ2-3|TRBV19
ASSKRVGQGRTDTQY
>TRBJ1-5|TRBV5-6
ASSLQRGDQPQH
>TRBJ2-6|TRBV5-1
ASSLGSREGINSGANVLT
>TRBJ1-2|TRBV7-9
ASSYDRRGLDYGYT
>TRBJ1-2|TRBV6-1
ASSDNYGYT
>TRBJ2-2|TRBV7-2
ASSLQASWNTGELF
>TRBJ1-5|TRBV7-8
ASSLADGNSNQPQH
>TRBJ2-2|TRBV7-3
ASSRTNTGELF
>TRBJ2-1|TRBV7-8
ASSRTGDNEQF
>TRBJ2-7|TRBV7-9
ASSPSSALEQY